Shown below are 29 T cell receptor beta chains from a single sample sequenced in a study of shared clonotypes between healthy human individuals. The method was immunoSEQ multiplex PCR; TCRdb's version includes in-frame clones alone and lacks a portion of them. Among about 2 million clones listed, 95% were seen once. The source material was naive CD4+ T cells sorted from blood. As for subset: CD45RA+ positively selected. Every receptor here comes from a man between 18 and 29 years old in good health.

The rearrangement uses TRBV6-6 and TRBJ2-1, with no clear D. The CDR3 contains 14 residues. CDR1 MNHNY and CDR2 SVGAGI come from the germline V gene (reference sequence). Trimming removed 2 bases at V and 7 bases at J, with 12 bases between. CDR3 sequence: CASSYRVGQNEQFF. The CDR3 DNA sequence: TGTGCCAGCAGTTACAGGGTGGGCCAAAATGAGCAGTTCTTC.

To note about this clone: Compared with germline, one end of the junction differs, possibly owing to a read error. The gene calls are TRBV11-2 and TRBJ1-6; weak D call: TRBD1 (5 bases). Germline CDR1 reads SGHAT; CDR2 reads FQNNGV. The CDR3 is made up of 13 amino acids. The CDR3 loop is CAGSLGTQSPLHF. The CDR3 DNA reads TGTGCCGGCAGCTTAGGGACCCAATCACCCCTCCACTTT. Full variable domain (rest looked up from reference TRBV11-2 and TRBJ1-6): EAGVAQSPRYKIIEKRQSVAFWCNPISGHATLYWYQQILGQGPKLLIQFQNNGVVDDSQLPKDRFSAERLKGVDSTLKIQPAKLEDSAVYLCAGSLGTQSPLHFGNGTRLTVT.

The chain uses TRBV27 and TRBJ2-7; D may be TRBD2 (5 bases). Germline V gene lookup returns CDR1 MNHEY and CDR2 SMNVEV (reference sequence). Trimming left V 3 bases short and J 4 bases short, with 16 bases between. There are 15 residues in the CDR3. DNA for the CDR3: TGTGCCAGCAGTTTTTCCGGAGGACTCGCATACGAGCAGTACTTC. Translating gives CASSFSGGLAYEQYF.

The chain recombines TRBV6-6 with TRBJ1-5; no clear D gene. Between the trimmed V and J ends, which lost 2 bases and 0 bases, there was a span of 11 bases. The CDR3 has 16 residues. Per the germline V gene, CDR1 is MNHNY and CDR2 is SVGAGI (reference sequence). The CDR3 spells CASSYNWGSSNQPQHF. CDR3 DNA: TGTGCCAGCAGTTACAATTGGGGAAGTAGCAATCAGCCCCAGCATTTT.

The V and J genes are TRBV30 and TRBJ2-1; TRBD2 aligns across 8 bases. There are 15 residues in the CDR3. The ends lost 7 bases at V and 2 bases at J; junction bases unmatched: 10. CDR1 is GTSNPN, CDR2 SVGIG, per germline (reference sequence). The CDR3 loop is CASDIAGLTYNEQFF. Written as DNA, the CDR3 is TGTGCCTCTGACATAGCGGGACTAACCTACAATGAGCAGTTCTTC.

The CDR3 reads CASSFSAGVQQYF. In DNA form, the CDR3 reads TGTGCCAGCAGCTTCTCGGCGGGAGTGCAGCAGTACTTC. The chain has TRBV7-9 and TRBJ2-7, with TRBD2 matching over 7 bases. The CDR3 length is 13 residues. V shed 3 bases, J shed 8 bases, and the junction held 7 bases outside the gene matches. The germline V gene encodes CDR1 SEHNR and CDR2 FQNEAQ (reference sequence). Full variable domain (outside the CDR3, taken from reference TRBV7-9 and TRBJ2-7): DTGVSQNPRHKITKRGQNVTFRCDPISEHNRLYWYRQTLGQGPEFLTYFQNEAQLEKSRLLSDRFSAERPKGSFSTLEIQRTEQGDSAMYLCASSFSAGVQQYFGPGTRLTVT.

This clone was seen just once. The rearrangement joins TRBV21-1 to TRBJ2-1; the table's D gene call, TRBD1, was not cross checked with the DNA. TRBV21-1 is a recognized pseudogene. CDR3 length: 14 residues. The CDR3 bases are TGTGCCTTGGGGTGCTTAACAGGGGACAATGAGCAGTTCTTC. Its protein product is CALGCLTGDNEQFF.

This sequence joins TRBV5-1 and TRBJ1-1, with 7 bases identical to TRBD1. The CDR3 runs to 13 residues. Germline assignment: CDR1 SGHRS and CDR2 YFSETQ. With 4 bases clipped from V and 5 bases from J, the junction kept 5 bases outside the gene matches. CDR3 in amino acids: CASSKTGSTEAFF. CDR3 DNA: TGCGCCAGCAGCAAGACAGGGAGTACTGAAGCTTTCTTT.

The rearrangement links TRBV6-5 to TRBJ1-6; D gene ambiguous. CDR3 size: 12 residues. V lost 5 bases and J 7 bases, leaving 6 bases between the germline ends. Germline CDR1 reads MNHEY; CDR2 reads SVGAGI. DNA of the CDR3: TGTGCCAGCAGTGGTACAAATTCACCCCTCCACTTT. It yields the protein CASSGTNSPLHF.

The chain joins TRBV9 to TRBJ2-7; D tentatively fits TRBD1 or TRBD2 (5 bases each). The CDR3 has 13 residues. CDR1 SGDLS and CDR2 YYNGEE come from the germline V gene. V gave up 3 bases and J gave up 3 bases, with 10 bases separating them. This chain's CDR3 is CASSERGHYEQYF. The CDR3 DNA follows: TGTGCCAGCAGCGAGAGGGGCCACTACGAGCAGTACTTC.

CDR3 DNA: TGTGCCAGCAGCCAGGACAGGGCGGGTATTGGCTACACCTTC. Amino acid sequence: CASSQDRAGIGYTF. The chain carries TRBV11-2 and TRBJ1-2; 8 nucleotides line up with TRBD1. Germline values: CDR1 SGHAT, CDR2 FQNNGV. This CDR3 region has 14 residues. Trimming at V came to 5 bases and at J to 7 bases, leaving 9 bases not matched to a gene.

The rearrangement uses TRBV30 and TRBJ1-6, with 7 bases identical to TRBD1. The CDR3 spans 12 residues. Germline values: CDR1 GTSNPN, CDR2 SVGIG (reference sequence). Losses at the gene ends were 8 bases for V and 10 bases for J; bases not matched to a gene: 8. The CDR3 region is CALRDSESPLHF. CDR3 coding DNA: TGTGCCCTCCGGGACAGTGAGTCACCCCTCCACTTT. Full variable domain (outside the CDR3, taken from reference TRBV30 and TRBJ1-6): SQTIHQWPATLVQPVGSPLSLECTVEGTSNPNLYWYRQAAGRGLQLLFYSVGIGQISSEVPQNLSASRPQDRQFILSSKKLLLSDSGFYLCALRDSESPLHFGNGTRLTVT.

The rearrangement uses TRBV11-3 and TRBJ2-7; tentatively, D is TRBD2 (5 bases). V lost 3 bases, J lost 4 bases, and 13 bases lay in between. The CDR3 runs 14 residues. Germline V gene sequence: CDR1 SGHNT, CDR2 YENEEA. CDR3 coding DNA: TGTGCCAGCAGCTTCCGCCAGCGGAAATACGAGCAGTACTTC. Translation gives CASSFRQRKYEQYF. Filled out from reference TRBV11-3 and TRBJ2-7, the complete variable domain reads EAGVVQSPRYKIIEKKQPVAFWCNPISGHNTLYWYLQNLGQGPELLIRYENEEAVDDSQLPKDRFSAERLKGVDSTLKIQPAELGDSAVYLCASSFRQRKYEQYFGPGTRLTVT.

About this clone itself: Other nucleotide sequences in the sample specify the same CDR3. The gene calls are TRBV5-1 and TRBJ1-1; 7 bases are shared with TRBD1. The V and J ends lost 2 bases and 5 bases, in that order; junction bases with no gene match: 3. Germline V gene sequence: CDR1 SGHRS, CDR2 YFSETQ. The CDR3 has 13 residues. The DNA for the CDR3 is TGCGCCAGCAGCTTACAGGGGAGTACTGAAGCTTTCTTT. Its protein product is CASSLQGSTEAFF.

The sample holds one count of this clone. This chain joins TRBV29-1 and TRBJ2-7, with TRBD1 matching over 7 bases. CDR1 and CDR2 from the germline V gene are SQVTM and ANQGSEA. The CDR3 has 13 amino acids. After removal of 5 bases from V and 3 bases from J, the junction contained 7 bases not matched to a gene. The CDR3 reads CSVTSGTVYEQYF. CDR3 DNA: TGCAGCGTTACCTCCGGGACAGTCTACGAGCAGTACTTC.

This clone was counted between two and nine times. The J gene is TRBJ1-6, the V gene TRBV7-9; D not certain. This CDR3 is 14 amino acids long. Trimming removed 2 bases at V and 10 bases at J, with 12 bases between. Germline CDR1 SEHNR, CDR2 FQNEAQ (reference sequence). CDR3 sequence (DNA): TGTGCCAGCAGCTTATTGGGAATTGACTCACCCCTCCACTTT. It codes for CASSLLGIDSPLHF.

The CDR3 here is CATSRVGGSREKLFF. The CDR3 DNA sequence: TGTGCCACCAGCAGAGTCGGGGGCAGTCGGGAAAAACTGTTTTTT. J is TRBJ1-4 and V is TRBV15; tentative D call: TRBD1 (6 bases). Germline CDR1 reads LNHNV; CDR2 reads YYDKDF (reference sequence). The CDR3 extends over 15 amino acids. V was trimmed by 1 base and J by 8 bases, leaving 14 bases between them.

This clone was recorded a few times. The V and J genes are TRBV9 and TRBJ2-5, with TRBD1 matching 9 bases. Germline values: CDR1 SGDLS, CDR2 YYNGEE. The CDR3 is 15 amino acids. The V gene end was trimmed by 3 bases and the J gene end by 4 bases; junction bases not matched to a gene: 7. The CDR3 here is CASSATGTGPETQYF. In DNA, the CDR3 is TGTGCCAGCAGCGCGACCGGGACAGGGCCAGAGACCCAGTACTTC. Full variable domain (rest looked up from reference TRBV9 and TRBJ2-5): DSGVTQTPKHLITATGQRVTLRCSPRSGDLSVYWYQQSLDQGLQFLIQYYNGEERAKGNILERFSAQQFPDLHSELNLSSLELGDSALYFCASSATGTGPETQYFGPGTRLLVL.

With respect to this clone: This CDR3 is also generated by other DNA sequences in the sample. The chain joins TRBV7-2 to TRBJ2-7; the match to TRBD2 covers 12 bases. Trimming removed 1 base from V and 3 bases from J; junction bases left unmatched: 1. Germline V gene lookup returns CDR1 SGHTA and CDR2 FQGNSA. CDR3 size: 15 residues. The CDR3 reads CASSLGGLAGYEQYF. In DNA form, the CDR3 reads TGTGCCAGCAGCTTAGGGGGACTAGCGGGCTACGAGCAGTACTTC. The complete variable domain, with remaining parts taken from reference TRBV7-2 and TRBJ2-7, reads GAGVSQSPSNKVTEKGKDVELRCDPISGHTALYWYRQSLGQGLEFLIYFQGNSAPDKSGLPSDRFSAERTGGSVSTLTIQRTQQEDSAVYLCASSLGGLAGYEQYFGPGTRLTVT.

The chain uses TRBV18 and TRBJ1-6, with 7 bases that match TRBD1. V lost 8 bases and J lost 11; bases outside the gene matches: 12. From germline, CDR1 is KGHSH and CDR2 LQKENI. The CDR3 contains 14 residues. The CDR3 spells CASARQGGNPPLHF. In DNA form, the CDR3 reads TGTGCCAGCGCAAGACAGGGAGGGAACCCACCCCTCCACTTT.

The chain joins TRBV30 to TRBJ1-5; D uncertain. The CDR3 sequence is 15 residues long. V shed 0 bases and J shed 1 base, with 10 bases lying between them. Germline V gene lookup returns CDR1 GTSNPN and CDR2 SVGIG (reference sequence). The CDR3 loop is CAWSVLPGSNQPQHF. CDR3 DNA sequence: TGTGCCTGGAGTGTACTGCCGGGGAGCAATCAGCCCCAGCATTTT.

This chain connects TRBV29-1 to TRBJ2-1, with TRBD1 identical over 9 bases. J gave up 7 bases and V 4 bases, and 8 bases lay outside the gene matches. The germline gives CDR1 SQVTM, CDR2 ANQGSEA. CDR3 length: 14 residues. Here the CDR3 DNA reads TGCAGCGTTGTTCGTGGGACAGGGTGGAATGAGCAGTTCTTC. As protein: CSVVRGTGWNEQFF.

This sequence joins TRBV5-1 and TRBJ1-4, with D possibly TRBD1 on 5 matching bases. Trimming cost V 4 bases and J 8 bases, with 15 bases left between them. The CDR3 has 14 amino acids. Germline CDR1 is SGHRS and CDR2 is YFSETQ. The CDR3 region has the DNA TGCGCCAGCAGCCGGAGGCAGGGAGGCGAAAAACTGTTTTTT. It yields the protein CASSRRQGGEKLFF.

In its sample, this clone was seen once. The rearrangement uses TRBV6-5 and TRBJ1-5, with 9 bases that match TRBD1. V lost 6 bases to trimming and J lost 4 bases; unmatched junction nucleotides: 4. CDR3 length: 14 amino acids. Germline V lookup: CDR1 MNHEY, CDR2 SVGAGI. CDR3 loop: CASSPGTGNQPQHF. In nucleotides, the CDR3 is TGTGCCAGCAGCCCCGGGACAGGGAATCAGCCCCAGCATTTT.

The V and J genes are TRBV6-5 and TRBJ2-3, with TRBD2 matching 11 bases. V lost 6 bases to trimming and J lost 6 bases; unmatched junction nucleotides: 8. Germline V lookup: CDR1 MNHEY, CDR2 SVGAGI. CDR3 length: 15 amino acids. The CDR3: CASSRTSGGGDTQYF. The CDR3 DNA reads as TGTGCCAGCAGCCGAACTAGCGGGGGCGGGGATACGCAGTATTTT.

The CDR3 spells CASSPRDTYTEAFF. The DNA of the CDR3 is TGTGCCAGCAGCCCTCGGGACACGTACACTGAAGCTTTCTTT. The chain carries TRBV5-6 and TRBJ1-1; tentative D call: TRBD1 (6 bases). This CDR3 has 14 residues. Germline CDR1 is SGHDT and CDR2 is YYEEEE. Trimming left V 4 bases short and J 3 bases short, with 13 bases between.

This clone was found once. This specimen includes other DNA sequences encoding the same CDR3. The chain is built from TRBV15 and TRBJ2-5; D uncertain. The ends were cut back, 1 base at V and 5 bases at J, with 8 bases in the middle. There are 13 residues in the CDR3. Germline assignment: CDR1 LNHNV and CDR2 YYDKDF (reference sequence). The CDR3 coding sequence is TGTGCCACCAGCAGAGGTGTCCAGGAGACCCAGTACTTC. Translation: CATSRGVQETQYF.

The chain carries TRBV28 and TRBJ1-1; D is unresolved. Germline V lookup: CDR1 MDHEN, CDR2 SYDVKM. Trimming pared 3 bases from V and 7 bases from J, leaving 15 bases between. This CDR3 has 14 residues. The CDR3 coding sequence is TGTGCCAGCAGTTTCCGCATAAACCCCCTTGAAGCTTTCTTT. Protein product: CASSFRINPLEAFF.

The chain links TRBV5-6 to TRBJ2-3; 7 bases are shared with TRBD1. Germline-derived CDR1 and CDR2 are SGHDT and YYEEEE. V gave up 1 base and J gave up 1 base; unmatched junction bases: 3. The CDR3 has 15 residues. The CDR3 DNA reads as TGTGCCAGCAGCTTGATAGGGGGCCGCACAGATACGCAGTATTTT. Residues: CASSLIGGRTDTQYF.